This T cell receptor beta chain was captured in a study of blood T cell repertoires in COVID-19. Study at large: Italy, Spain and the United States were the sources of the convalescent and acute COVID-19 samples.

Germline V CDR1 and CDR2: LGHDT, YNNKEL (reference sequence). CDR3 size: 14 residues. V was trimmed by 1 base and J by 1 base, leaving 7 bases between them. The age range of participants was about 18 to 100 years, with residence in roughly 25 US areas. Cohort placement rested on clinical history that participants reported themselves. Measured with immunoSEQ multiplex PCR; TCRdb has only the in-frame clones, and not every one. The sample lists about 200,000 clones, roughly 84% seen once, with 3% to 3.5% in the top ten. This chain uses TRBV3-1 (or the pseudogene TRBV3-2) with TRBJ1-1, with D hard to call. The sequence was collected from a woman in her thirties who had been exposed to COVID-19. The source material was PBMCs or T cells enriched from blood (not recorded which). The CDR3 here is CASSQVARNTEAFF. As DNA, the CDR3 is TGTGCCAGCAGCCAAGTGGCTAGGAACACTGAAGCTTTCTTT.